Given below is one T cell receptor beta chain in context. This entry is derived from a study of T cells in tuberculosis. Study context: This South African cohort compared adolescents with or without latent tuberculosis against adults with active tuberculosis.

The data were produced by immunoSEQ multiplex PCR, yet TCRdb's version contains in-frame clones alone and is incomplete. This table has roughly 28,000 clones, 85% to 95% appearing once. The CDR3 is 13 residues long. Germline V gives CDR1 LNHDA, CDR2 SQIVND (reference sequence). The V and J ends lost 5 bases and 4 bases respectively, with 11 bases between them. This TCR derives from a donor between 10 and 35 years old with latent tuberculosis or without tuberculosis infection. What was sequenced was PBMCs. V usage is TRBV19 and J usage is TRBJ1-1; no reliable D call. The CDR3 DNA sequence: TGTGCCAGTAGTGCTACTTCGGGCACTGAAGCTTTCTTT. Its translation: CASSATSGTEAFF.